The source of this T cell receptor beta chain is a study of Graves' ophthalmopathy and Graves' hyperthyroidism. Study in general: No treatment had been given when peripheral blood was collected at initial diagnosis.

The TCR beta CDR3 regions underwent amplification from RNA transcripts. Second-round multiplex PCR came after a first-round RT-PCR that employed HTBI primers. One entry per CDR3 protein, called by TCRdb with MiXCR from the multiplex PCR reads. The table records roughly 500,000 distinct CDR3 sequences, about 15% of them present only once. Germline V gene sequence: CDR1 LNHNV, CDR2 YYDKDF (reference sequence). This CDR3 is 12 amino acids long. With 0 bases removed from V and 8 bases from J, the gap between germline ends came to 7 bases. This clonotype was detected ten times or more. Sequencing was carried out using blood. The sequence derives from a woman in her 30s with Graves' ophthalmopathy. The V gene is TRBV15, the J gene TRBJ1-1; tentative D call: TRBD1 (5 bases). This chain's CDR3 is CATSRDQGEAFF. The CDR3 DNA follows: TGTGCCACCAGCAGAGATCAGGGAGAAGCTTTCTTT.